This T cell receptor beta chain stems from a study of Ad26.COV2.S vaccination and SARS-CoV-2 variants. About this clone itself: The target antigen is unknown.

Germline V gene lookup returns CDR1 LGHNA and CDR2 YSLEER. This CDR3 region has 15 residues. The J segment lost 9 bases and the V segment lost 3 bases, leaving 10 bases of the junction unmatched. Study-wide results and limits: Compared with placebo recipients, vaccine recipients had higher spike-specific TCR breadth. Vaccinated and placebo-treated recipients had similar non-spike TCR breadth.

Sequencing was performed with immunoSEQ multiplex PCR; in TCRdb, only in-frame clones are kept and a portion is missing. The data show around 7,300 clones, with 84% seen just once and roughly 29% held by the top ten. The source of this sequence is a human donor who had recovered from COVID-19. The J gene is TRBJ2-1, the V gene TRBV4-3; 8 positions agree with TRBD1. The sequences come from peripheral blood, collected after recovery from COVID-19. The CDR3 DNA follows: TGCGCCAGCAGCCATCGGCAGGGGGCAAGAGGTGAGCAGTTCTTC. Translating gives CASSHRQGARGEQFF.